Sequencing of this T cell receptor (beta chain) was carried out in a study of T cell responses to AZD1222 COVID-19 vaccine. Concerning this clone itself: The target antigen is unknown.

Study results and limitations: Breadth and depth of Spike-specific TCRs rose after two AZD1222 doses.

Analyses pooled second doses at about 4 or about 12 weeks. The data were produced by immunoSEQ multiplex PCR, yet TCRdb's version contains in-frame clones alone and is incomplete. The sample includes roughly 70,000 clones, approximately 92% of them seen just once. Trimming pared 6 bases from V and 4 bases from J, leaving 18 bases between. Germline lookup yields CDR1 MNHEY and CDR2 SMNVEV (reference sequence). CDR3 size: 15 residues. This receptor was taken from an adult who received the AZD1222 COVID-19 vaccine. The starting material was peripheral blood, obtained 28 days after the second AZD1222 dose. The chain joins TRBV27 to TRBJ1-2; D may be TRBD1 (5 bases). DNA of the CDR3: TGTGCCAGCAGCCCATCAGGAGGGACGTCCTATGGCTACACCTTC. Amino acid sequence: CASSPSGGTSYGYTF.